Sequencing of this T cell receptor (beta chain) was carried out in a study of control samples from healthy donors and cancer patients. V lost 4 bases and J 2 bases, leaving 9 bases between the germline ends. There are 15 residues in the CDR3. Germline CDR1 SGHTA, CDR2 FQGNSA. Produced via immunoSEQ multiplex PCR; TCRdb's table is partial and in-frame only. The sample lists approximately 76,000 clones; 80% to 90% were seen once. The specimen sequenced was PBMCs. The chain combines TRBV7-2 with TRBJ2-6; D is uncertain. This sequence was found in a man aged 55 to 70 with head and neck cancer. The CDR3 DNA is TGTGCCAGCAGCTCCCTGCTTGCTGGGGCCAACGTCCTGACTTTC. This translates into CASSSLLAGANVLTF.